These T cell receptor beta chains were read from a single sample in a study of PD-1 blockade in classical Hodgkin lymphoma. TCRdb's table, derived via immunoSEQ multiplex PCR, lists solely in-frame clones and lacks some. The sample contains 15,000 to 20,000 clones, approximately 87% of which appear only once. The sequencing here drew on CD4+ T cells from blood, taken before the fourth cycle of nivolumab. All receptors come from a human donor with classical Hodgkin lymphoma. The CDR3 runs from the conserved cysteine through the conserved F or W. The size field is filled for only some rows; it gives once, few, many or a size class.

clone size: once; J gene: TRBJ2-2; V gene: TRBV7-6; CDR3 protein: CASSLRTGSTGELFF
clone size: few; J gene: TRBJ2-7; V gene: TRBV5-5; CDR3 protein: CASSFGSSYEQYF
clone size: once; J gene: TRBJ1-5; V gene: TRBV19; CDR3 protein: CASSIPVSNQPQHF
clone size: -; J gene: TRBJ1-1; V gene: TRBV10-3; CDR3 protein: CAISTGEGVSAFF
clone size: -; J gene: TRBJ1-2; V gene: TRBV18; CDR3 protein: CASSPGQGAQGYTF
clone size: -; J gene: TRBJ2-5; V gene: TRBV18; CDR3 protein: CASSLGTSGLQETQYF
clone size: -; J gene: TRBJ2-3; V gene: TRBV19; CDR3 protein: CASSQGLPDTQYF
clone size: few; J gene: TRBJ2-7; V gene: TRBV28; CDR3 protein: CASSLGSFGRGSNEQYF
clone size: -; J gene: TRBJ1-5; V gene: TRBV6-1; CDR3 protein: CASSEAGGNQPQHF
clone size: few; J gene: TRBJ2-7; V gene: TRBV27; CDR3 protein: CASSLFARPYEQYF
clone size: -; J gene: TRBJ2-1; V gene: TRBV5-3; CDR3 protein: CARSLARGRLYNEQFF
clone size: -; J gene: TRBJ2-5; V gene: TRBV19; CDR3 protein: CASGQQETQYF
clone size: -; J gene: TRBJ1-2; V gene: TRBV19; CDR3 protein: CASSIRGGLGYTF
clone size: -; J gene: TRBJ2-2; V gene: TRBV4-1; CDR3 protein: CASSQIPGQGAGELFF
clone size: -; J gene: TRBJ2-1; V gene: TRBV6-6; CDR3 protein: CASSRTSVQFF
clone size: -; J gene: TRBJ2-3; V gene: TRBV6-1; CDR3 protein: CASGWGSGTDTQYF
clone size: once; J gene: TRBJ2-1; V gene: TRBV18; CDR3 protein: CASSLGLAGGNHIKEQFF
clone size: -; J gene: TRBJ2-5; V gene: TRBV28; CDR3 protein: CASSLSGQGYQETQYF
clone size: few; J gene: TRBJ1-3; V gene: TRBV6-1; CDR3 protein: CASRAGSGNTIYF
clone size: -; J gene: TRBJ1-1; V gene: TRBV19; CDR3 protein: CASSVTGGGTEAFF
clone size: -; J gene: TRBJ2-7; V gene: TRBV11-2; CDR3 protein: CASSPLGFKPPEQYF
clone size: -; J gene: TRBJ2-3; V gene: TRBV19; CDR3 protein: CASSLNRDTDTQYF
clone size: -; J gene: TRBJ2-3; V gene: TRBV5-1; CDR3 protein: CASRSSFGTDTQYF
clone size: -; J gene: TRBJ2-1; V gene: TRBV19; CDR3 protein: CASRTKGRSGNEQFF
clone size: -; J gene: TRBJ2-1; V gene: TRBV7-5; CDR3 protein: CAGSRTSGYNEQFF
clone size: -; J gene: TRBJ2-4; V gene: TRBV6-1; CDR3 protein: CASILAGGNIQYF
clone size: -; J gene: TRBJ2-7; V gene: TRBV7-8; CDR3 protein: CASSPPGPEQYF
clone size: -; J gene: TRBJ1-2; V gene: TRBV6-5; CDR3 protein: CASREDRGTDGYTF
clone size: once; J gene: TRBJ2-3; V gene: TRBV19; CDR3 protein: CASSRDGGGTQYF
clone size: -; J gene: TRBJ2-7; V gene: TRBV6-5; CDR3 protein: CASRTGTSGSYEQYF
clone size: -; J gene: TRBJ1-2; V gene: TRBV6-5; CDR3 protein: CASSYSGRVEGYTF
clone size: -; J gene: TRBJ2-7; V gene: TRBV27; CDR3 protein: CASSRGRGLRYEQYF
clone size: -; J gene: TRBJ2-3; V gene: TRBV5-4; CDR3 protein: CASSLRRSISTDTQYF
clone size: -; J gene: TRBJ2-3; V gene: TRBV27; CDR3 protein: CASRLSGRAADTQYF
clone size: -; J gene: TRBJ2-7; V gene: TRBV7-9; CDR3 protein: CASSLGFDNKLHEQYF
clone size: once; J gene: TRBJ2-7; V gene: TRBV6-6; CDR3 protein: CASSYLQPYEQYF
clone size: -; J gene: TRBJ1-3; V gene: TRBV9; CDR3 protein: CASSVGDRRDTIYF
clone size: -; J gene: TRBJ1-1; V gene: TRBV29-1; CDR3 protein: CSVDPGDNTEAFF
clone size: -; J gene: TRBJ2-7; V gene: TRBV28; CDR3 protein: CASTSAAGAYEQYF
clone size: -; J gene: TRBJ2-1; V gene: TRBV5-4; CDR3 protein: CASSTKQGYYNEQFF
clone size: medium-sized; J gene: TRBJ1-5; V gene: TRBV6-5; CDR3 protein: CASSLSSGSNQPQHF
clone size: -; J gene: TRBJ2-3; V gene: TRBV2; CDR3 protein: CASSKTGVSDTQYF